These 21 T cell receptor beta chains share one sample of origin, sequenced in a study of CD8 T cells in ankylosing spondylitis. TCRdb reanalysed the 5' RACE reads using MiXCR and keeps one entry per CDR3 protein. The sample holds fewer than 400,000 distinct CDR3 sequences, roughly 14% seen once. Sequencing used blood, either unsorted or a sorted T cell fraction (not recorded which). Receptors were obtained from a male donor with ankylosing spondylitis or in good health (not recorded which).

This clonotype has just a few counts. The rearrangement links TRBV7-8 to TRBJ2-3, with 9 bases lining up with TRBD1. Germline-derived CDR1 and CDR2 are SGHVS and FQNEAQ. The CDR3 contains 15 residues. J gave up 0 bases and V 5 bases, and 3 bases lay outside the gene matches. CDR3 protein: CASSRDRVSTDTQYF. CDR3 bases: TGTGCCAGCAGCCGGGACAGGGTTAGCACAGATACGCAGTATTTT.

The V call is TRBV3-1, the J call TRBJ2-1; D is undetermined. The CDR3 contains 11 residues. Trimming pared 1 base from V and 9 bases from J, leaving 4 bases between. Per the germline V gene, CDR1 is LGHDT and CDR2 is YNNKEL (reference sequence). CDR3: CASSQASEQFF. In DNA, the CDR3 is TGTGCCAGCAGCCAAGCTAGTGAGCAGTTCTTC.

This rearrangement joins TRBV5-1 to TRBJ2-5; 9 bases are shared with TRBD1. Germline V lookup: CDR1 SGHRS, CDR2 YFSETQ. This CDR3 has 16 residues. The junction had 6 bases not matched to a gene; V was cut back by 1 base and J by 2 bases. Here the CDR3 reads CASSLYGTGNQETQYF. In nucleotides, the CDR3 is TGCGCCAGCAGCTTGTATGGGACAGGGAATCAAGAGACCCAGTACTTC.

In this sample, this clonotype turned up a few times. The chain has TRBV12-3 or TRBV12-4 and TRBJ2-1, with 8 bases identical to TRBD1. This CDR3 has 15 residues. Germline trimming cut 5 bases from V and 8 bases from J; bases unmatched to any gene: 11. DNA of the CDR3: TGTGCCAGCAGTCGAGACAGGGGAGTATGGGATGAGCAGTTCTTC. Amino acid sequence: CASSRDRGVWDEQFF.

This clonotype was found many times. This chain joins TRBV12-3 or TRBV12-4 and TRBJ1-2; maybe TRBD1 (5 bases). The CDR3 contains 14 residues. V shed 5 bases and J shed 4 bases, with 14 bases lying between them. This CDR3 reads CASSRQTDFYGYTF. In nucleotides, the CDR3 is TGTGCCAGCAGTAGACAGACCGATTTCTATGGCTACACCTTC.

This clonotype was observed a few times. V is TRBV29-1 and J is TRBJ1-1, with a weak D call TRBD1 (5 bases). Trimming shortened V by 3 bases and J by 3 bases, and 11 bases separated the two germline ends. CDR3 length: 13 residues. Per the germline V gene, CDR1 is SQVTM and CDR2 is ANQGSEA. DNA of the CDR3: TGCAGCGTTGACCGCCAGGGCTACACTGAAGCTTTCTTT. It encodes CSVDRQGYTEAFF.

Ten or more counts support this clonotype. The chain recombines TRBV3-1 with TRBJ1-1; 7 positions match TRBD1. The ends lost 8 bases at V and 5 bases at J; junction bases unmatched: 5. Germline V lookup: CDR1 LGHDT, CDR2 YNNKEL (reference sequence). The CDR3 sequence is 12 residues long. The CDR3 nucleotides are TGTGCCAGCGAGGGGGCACGGACTGAAGCTTTCTTT. This codes for CASEGARTEAFF.

V is TRBV20-1 and J is TRBJ2-1, with D possibly being TRBD1 (5 bases). Germline V gives CDR1 DFQATT, CDR2 SNEGSKA (reference sequence). There are 12 residues in the CDR3. V was shortened by 3 bases and J by 9 bases, with 12 bases between the two germline ends. CDR3 sequence: CSASTGRGEQFF. CDR3 nucleotides: TGCAGTGCTAGTACGGGTAGGGGTGAGCAGTTCTTC.

The chain combines TRBV12-3 or TRBV12-4 with TRBJ2-2, with D maybe TRBD2 (6 bases). Between the trimmed V and J ends, which lost 1 base and 5 bases, there was a span of 17 bases. There are 17 residues in the CDR3. The CDR3 protein is CASSLVGGARRTGELFF. Written as DNA, the CDR3 is TGTGCCAGCAGTTTAGTTGGAGGGGCGCGGCGGACCGGGGAGCTGTTTTTT.

The rearrangement uses TRBV2 and TRBJ2-5; TRBD1 or TRBD2 may be the D gene (5 bases each). Germline V lookup: CDR1 SNHLY, CDR2 FYNNEI. The CDR3 runs to 15 residues. V lost 4 bases and J 4 bases, leaving 16 bases between the germline ends. DNA for the CDR3: TGTGCCAGCAGTGCCGGGACCCGGGATGTAGAGACCCAGTACTTC. It specifies CASSAGTRDVETQYF. Variable domain in full (rest from reference TRBV2 and TRBJ2-5): EPEVTQTPSHQVTQMGQEVILRCVPISNHLYFYWYRQILGQKVEFLVSFYNNEISEKSEIFDDQFSVERPDGSNFTLKIRSTKLEDSAMYFCASSAGTRDVETQYFGPGTRLLVL.

The table lists this clonotype with a few counts. This chain links TRBV2 with TRBJ2-3; D might be TRBD2 (7 bases). This CDR3 contains 13 residues. Looked up from germline, CDR1 is SNHLY and CDR2 is FYNNEI. Trimming took 7 bases from V and 0 from J, leaving 8 bases between them. This chain's CDR3 is CASTGGSTDTQYF. CDR3 coding DNA: TGTGCCAGCACGGGGGGCAGCACAGATACGCAGTATTTT. The full variable domain, rest sourced from reference TRBV2 and TRBJ2-3, is EPEVTQTPSHQVTQMGQEVILRCVPISNHLYFYWYRQILGQKVEFLVSFYNNEISEKSEIFDDQFSVERPDGSNFTLKIRSTKLEDSAMYFCASTGGSTDTQYFGPGTRLTVL.

This clonotype was counted at least ten times. J is TRBJ1-5 and V is TRBV7-2; TRBD1 matches at 7 bases. The CDR3 extends over 13 amino acids. CDR1 and CDR2 from the germline V gene are SGHTA and FQGNSA. The V segment lost 6 bases and the J segment 9 bases; nucleotides outside the gene matches: 8. The CDR3 loop is CASRSSGGRPQHF. Here the CDR3 DNA reads TGTGCCAGCAGGTCGTCAGGGGGAAGGCCCCAGCATTTT. Full variable domain (rest looked up from reference TRBV7-2 and TRBJ1-5): GAGVSQSPSNKVTEKGKDVELRCDPISGHTALYWYRQSLGQGLEFLIYFQGNSAPDKSGLPSDRFSAERTGGSVSTLTIQRTQQEDSAVYLCASRSSGGRPQHFGDGTRLSIL.

This clonotype was picked up a small number of times. The chain combines TRBV10-3 with TRBJ1-3; D possibly corresponds to TRBD1 (6 bases). The CDR3 has 15 amino acids. V gave up 6 bases and J gave up 0 bases, with 12 bases separating them. Germline CDR1 is ENHRY and CDR2 is SYGVKD. CDR3 residues: CAISRRGDSGNTIYF. The CDR3 DNA is TGTGCCATCAGCCGCAGGGGCGACTCTGGAAACACCATATATTTT.

This clonotype was seen more than once but under ten times. The rearrangement uses TRBV4-1 and TRBJ2-7; TRBD2 aligns across 11 bases. V was clipped by 0 bases and J by 2 bases; unmatched bases: 12. Germline V gives CDR1 MGHRA, CDR2 YSYEKL. The CDR3 contains 19 residues. CDR3 region: CASSQDGGEGLAETYEQYF. The CDR3 nucleotides are TGCGCCAGCAGCCAAGATGGTGGGGAGGGACTAGCGGAAACCTACGAGCAGTACTTC.

This chain uses TRBV5-1 with TRBJ2-5; tentatively, D is TRBD2 (6 bases). Germline V gives CDR1 SGHRS, CDR2 YFSETQ. The V end lost 3 bases, the J end lost 1 base, and 16 bases lay between the germline ends. This CDR3 region has 16 residues. The DNA of the CDR3 is TGCGCCAGCAGCTCTGGGGACTTGGGGTTCCAAGAGACCCAGTACTTC. Its translation: CASSSGDLGFQETQYF.

The V gene is TRBV27, the J gene TRBJ2-1, with D tentatively TRBD2 (5 bases). CDR1 and CDR2 from the germline V gene are MNHEY and SMNVEV (reference sequence). There are 11 residues in the CDR3. The V and J ends lost 8 bases and 8 bases respectively, with 10 bases between them. This CDR3 is CASRSEDEQFF. DNA for the CDR3: TGTGCCAGCCGCTCGGAGGATGAGCAGTTCTTC.

This rearrangement joins TRBV25-1 to TRBJ1-2, with unresolved D. With 2 bases removed from V and 8 bases from J, the gap between germline ends came to 9 bases. CDR3 length equals 12 residues. Germline lookup yields CDR1 MGHDK and CDR2 SYGVNS. The CDR3 loop reads CASSEGSNGYTF. In nucleotides, the CDR3 is TGTGCCAGCAGTGAAGGAAGTAACGGCTACACCTTC.

The gene calls are TRBV10-3 and TRBJ2-1; 8 nucleotides agree with TRBD1. Per the germline V gene, CDR1 is ENHRY and CDR2 is SYGVKD. CDR3 length: 15 amino acids. The trim removed 8 bases at V and 2 bases at J, leaving 8 bases unmatched. CDR3 DNA: TGTGCCATCTCCCGGGGACAGGCAACCTACAATGAGCAGTTCTTC. Its protein is CAISRGQATYNEQFF.

The chain links TRBV18 to TRBJ1-4; D uncertain. This CDR3 contains 13 residues. V gave up 3 bases and J gave up 7 bases, with 9 bases separating them. Per the germline V gene, CDR1 is KGHSH and CDR2 is LQKENI. CDR3 DNA: TGTGCCAGCTCACCTAATACGGGTGAAAAACTGTTTTTT. It codes for CASSPNTGEKLFF.

The rearrangement uses TRBV20-1 and TRBJ2-4; 14 bases fit TRBD2. Germline CDR1 reads DFQATT; CDR2 reads SNEGSKA (reference sequence). The junction had 10 bases not matched to a gene; V was cut back by 3 bases and J by 3 bases. This CDR3 has 18 residues. The CDR3 sequence is CSASAGTSGRIVKNIQYF. DNA for the CDR3: TGCAGTGCTAGCGCAGGGACTAGCGGGAGAATAGTCAAAAACATTCAGTACTTC.

This clonotype was observed a few times. The chain couples TRBV7-2 to TRBJ1-1; D perhaps matches TRBD1 (6 bases). The germline V and J ends were trimmed by 1 base and 4 bases, with 13 bases remaining between them. The germline CDR1 and CDR2 sequences are SGHTA and FQGNSA. This CDR3 has 15 amino acids. The CDR3 DNA sequence: TGTGCCAGCAGCTTAGGCGCAGGGGAAGGCACTGAAGCTTTCTTT. Protein: CASSLGAGEGTEAFF. The complete variable domain, with remaining parts taken from reference TRBV7-2 and TRBJ1-1, reads GAGVSQSPSNKVTEKGKDVELRCDPISGHTALYWYRQSLGQGLEFLIYFQGNSAPDKSGLPSDRFSAERTGGSVSTLTIQRTQQEDSAVYLCASSLGAGEGTEAFFGQGTRLTVV.